This T cell receptor beta chain derives from a study of T-cell memory formation after mild COVID-19. Overall study findings and caveats: The main location of contracting CD4+ clones was CM and EM, and that of contracting CD8+ clones was EMRA. Several responding clones turned up in pre-infection memory, indicating that cross-reactive memory may have taken part. Clones that got smaller from day 15 to 85 had even CD4/CD8, while clones growing later tipped toward CD4+.

TCRdb analysed the 5' RACE reads with MiXCR anew, one entry per CDR3 protein. Of roughly 250,000 distinct CDR3 sequences listed, 16% are singletons. The table lists this clonotype with a few counts. Antigen specificity is unknown. V gave up 6 bases and J gave up 4 bases; unmatched junction bases: 5. Germline CDR1 and CDR2: SNHLY and FYNNEI. The CDR3 loop spans 14 amino acids. What was sequenced was PBMCs or a T cell subset sorted from them (not recorded which). This sequence was found in a young man who had mild COVID-19 (a few samples of this study predate the infection). Cell type and time point are not known. The rearrangement uses TRBV2 and TRBJ2-5, with TRBD1 matching over 10 bases. CDR3 bases: TGTGCCAGCAGGGGGGGACAGGGGACAGAGACCCAGTACTTC. This translates into CASRGGQGTETQYF.